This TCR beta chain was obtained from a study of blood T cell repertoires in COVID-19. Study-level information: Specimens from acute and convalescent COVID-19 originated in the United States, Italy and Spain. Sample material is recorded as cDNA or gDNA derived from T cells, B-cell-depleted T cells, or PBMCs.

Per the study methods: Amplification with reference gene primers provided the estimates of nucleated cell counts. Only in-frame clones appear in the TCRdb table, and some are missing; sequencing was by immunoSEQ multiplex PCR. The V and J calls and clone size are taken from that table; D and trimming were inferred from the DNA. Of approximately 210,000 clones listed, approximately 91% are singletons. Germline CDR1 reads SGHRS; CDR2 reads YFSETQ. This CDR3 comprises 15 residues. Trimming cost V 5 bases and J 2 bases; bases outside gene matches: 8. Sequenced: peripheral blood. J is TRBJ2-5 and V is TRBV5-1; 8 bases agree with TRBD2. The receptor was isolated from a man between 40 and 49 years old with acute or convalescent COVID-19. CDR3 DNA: TGCGCCAGCAGGGAGTTGACGGGAGGGCAAGAGACCCAGTACTTC. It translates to CASRELTGGQETQYF.